Shown below are 29 T cell receptor beta chains from a single sample sequenced in a study of blood T cell repertoires in COVID-19. Here immunoSEQ multiplex PCR was the method, and the copy in TCRdb shows in-frame clones only, minus some. This repertoire shows around 190,000 clones, 75% to 90% found once; its top ten account for under 9.5%. Sequenced sample: peripheral blood. The receptors come from a woman aged 55-75 years with acute or convalescent COVID-19.

V gene TRBV6-1 combines with J gene TRBJ1-2, with D perhaps TRBD1 (5 bases). V lost 4 bases and J lost 8, with 23 bases in between. This CDR3 region has 16 residues. The V gene's germline CDR1 is MNHNS and CDR2 SASEGT. In DNA form, the CDR3 reads TGTGCCAGCAGTGGATCGACGGGCGGGACCGGCCGCGGCTACACCTTC. It is translated as CASSGSTGGTGRGYTF.

V and J are TRBV19 and TRBJ2-1; the D is unclear. The CDR3 runs to 13 residues. Per the germline V gene, CDR1 is LNHDA and CDR2 is SQIVND (reference sequence). V lost 5 bases to trimming and J lost 3 bases, with 8 bases between them. CDR3 bases: TGTGCCAGTAGTCGCTTAGTCTACAATGAGCAGTTCTTC. It is translated as CASSRLVYNEQFF.

The chain recombines TRBV9 with TRBJ2-1, with 8 bases aligning to TRBD1. Germline assignment: CDR1 SGDLS and CDR2 YYNGEE. The CDR3 extends over 15 amino acids. V lost 2 bases and J lost 4; bases outside the gene matches: 5. The CDR3 nucleotides are TGTGCCAGCAGCGTTGTCCAGGGGGCTTACAATGAGCAGTTCTTC. It encodes CASSVVQGAYNEQFF.

The rearrangement links TRBV28 to TRBJ2-3; a possible D gene is TRBD2 (6 bases). The CDR3 has 14 amino acids. Looked up from germline, CDR1 is MDHEN and CDR2 is SYDVKM. The ends were cut back, 3 bases at V and 9 bases at J, with 16 bases in the middle. The CDR3 nucleotides read TGTGCCAGCAGTTTTCGTAGCGCCGGGGGAACGCAGTATTTT. Encoded protein: CASSFRSAGGTQYF. Supplemented by reference TRBV28 and TRBJ2-3, the full variable domain reads DVKVTQSSRYLVKRTGEKVFLECVQDMDHENMFWYRQDPGLGLRLIYFSYDVKMKEKGDIPEGYSVSREKKERFSLILESASTNQTSMYLCASSFRSAGGTQYFGPGTRLTVL.

The rearrangement joins TRBV27 to TRBJ1-4; a weak D match, TRBD1 (6 bases). The CDR3 covers 14 residues. Germline CDR1 MNHEY, CDR2 SMNVEV (reference sequence). The V end was cut by 3 bases, the J end by 5 bases, with 10 bases between. In DNA, the CDR3 is TGTGCCAGCAGTTTCAGCAGGGGAAATGAAAAACTGTTTTTT. Protein: CASSFSRGNEKLFF.

The V gene is TRBV5-1, the J gene TRBJ2-1, with 12 bases aligning to TRBD2. V lost 0 bases, J lost 4 bases, and 2 bases stayed unmatched. Germline V lookup: CDR1 SGHRS, CDR2 YFSETQ. The CDR3 is made up of 16 amino acids. CDR3 sequence: CASSLDGLAGYNEQFF. The DNA of the CDR3 is TGCGCCAGCAGCTTGGATGGACTAGCGGGGTACAATGAGCAGTTCTTC.

The chain carries TRBV28 and TRBJ1-1; perhaps TRBD1 as D (6 bases). Trimming pared 2 bases from V and 3 bases from J, leaving 7 bases between. CDR1 is MDHEN and CDR2 is SYDVKM in the germline V gene. The CDR3 totals 13 residues. CDR3 in amino acids: CASSLAGDTEAFF. CDR3 coding DNA: TGTGCCAGCAGTTTAGCAGGGGACACTGAAGCTTTCTTT. Supplemented by reference TRBV28 and TRBJ1-1, the full variable domain reads DVKVTQSSRYLVKRTGEKVFLECVQDMDHENMFWYRQDPGLGLRLIYFSYDVKMKEKGDIPEGYSVSREKKERFSLILESASTNQTSMYLCASSLAGDTEAFFGQGTRLTVV.

This clone was counted a single time. The CDR3 region has the DNA TGTGCCAGCAGCCCCCTCCGCGGGGGAGGACCAGATACGCAGTATTTT. This sequence encodes CASSPLRGGGPDTQYF. This chain joins TRBV3-1 (or the pseudogene TRBV3-2) and TRBJ2-3; 7 bases fit TRBD2. The junction had 11 bases not matched to a gene; V was cut back by 4 bases and J by 4 bases. Germline CDR1 and CDR2: LGHDT and YNNKEL (reference sequence). CDR3 size: 16 residues.

V gene TRBV9 combines with J gene TRBJ2-3, with 7 bases matching TRBD2. The V and J ends lost 10 bases and 6 bases, in that order; junction bases with no gene match: 14. CDR1 and CDR2 (germline): SGDLS, YYNGEE. The CDR3 contains 14 residues. The CDR3 loop is CASEAGVHSDTQYF. The CDR3 coding sequence is TGTGCCTCCGAGGCGGGAGTGCACTCGGATACGCAGTATTTT.

The table lists this clone with a few counts. The V and J genes are TRBV12-3 or TRBV12-4 and TRBJ1-2; D is possibly TRBD1 (6 bases). Trimming removed 7 bases from V and 4 bases from J, with 13 bases in between. CDR3 length equals 13 residues. The chain's CDR3 is CASTPQGPYGYTF. CDR3 sequence (DNA): TGTGCCAGCACACCACAGGGACCCTATGGCTACACCTTC.

V usage is TRBV21-1 and J usage is TRBJ1-5. TRBV21-1 is a listed pseudogene. This CDR3 region has 17 residues. CDR3 sequence: CASSKDPGGYGNQPQHF. CDR3 in DNA: TGTGCCAGCAGCAAAGATCCGGGTGGGTATGGCAATCAGCCCCAGCATTTT.

The chain has TRBV5-4 and TRBJ2-1, with D unclear. The CDR3 is 12 amino acids. Germline assignment: CDR1 SGHNT and CDR2 YYREEE (reference sequence). Trimming removed 0 bases from V and 10 bases from J, with 8 bases in between. CDR3 nucleotide sequence: TGTGCCAGCAGCTTGGGGCCCTCGGAGCAGTTCTTC. Translating gives CASSLGPSEQFF.

This chain joins TRBV28 and TRBJ2-5, with D tentatively TRBD2 (6 bases). Trimming left V 6 bases short and J 5 bases short, with 10 bases between. The germline gives CDR1 MDHEN, CDR2 SYDVKM. The CDR3 consists of 12 residues. The CDR3 protein is CASSRDSETQYF. CDR3 coding DNA: TGTGCCAGCAGCCGGGACTCGGAGACCCAGTACTTC.

The rearrangement links TRBV6-5 to TRBJ2-6, with 7 bases aligning to TRBD1. CDR3 length: 15 amino acids. The germline V gene has CDR1 MNHEY and CDR2 SVGAGI. Losses at the gene ends were 6 bases for V and 4 bases for J; bases not matched to a gene: 6. The DNA of the CDR3 is TGTGCCAGCAGGGGACAGTCGGCCGGGGCCAACGTCCTGACTTTC. Translation: CASRGQSAGANVLTF.

V gene TRBV6-1 combines with J gene TRBJ1-1; D unresolved. V was shortened by 2 bases and J by 4 bases, with 17 bases between the two germline ends. Germline V CDR1 and CDR2: MNHNS, SASEGT. The CDR3 has 16 residues. The CDR3 here is CASSELANRLFTEAFF. The CDR3 DNA is TGTGCCAGCAGTGAACTCGCGAATCGACTGTTCACTGAAGCTTTCTTT.

The chain carries TRBV4-1 and TRBJ2-1; 13 bases are shared with TRBD2. CDR1 is MGHRA, CDR2 YSYEKL, per germline. This CDR3 has 17 amino acids. V was pared by 4 bases and J by 7 bases, with 10 bases of the junction left unmatched. CDR3 sequence: CASSPGLAGEWWNEQFF. The CDR3 nucleotides are TGCGCCAGCAGCCCCGGACTAGCGGGAGAATGGTGGAATGAGCAGTTCTTC.

The chain employs TRBV10-3 and TRBJ1-5; D remains unclear. The germline V gene has CDR1 ENHRY and CDR2 SYGVKD. The V end was cut by 0 bases, the J end by 4 bases, with 13 bases between. This CDR3 is 16 amino acids long. The CDR3: CAISESNWAANQPQHF. The DNA of the CDR3 is TGTGCCATCAGTGAGTCGAATTGGGCAGCTAATCAGCCCCAGCATTTT.

The chain is built from TRBV27 and TRBJ2-1, with 9 bases matching TRBD1. V lost 1 base to trimming and J lost 8 bases; unmatched junction nucleotides: 9. Germline V CDR1 and CDR2: MNHEY, SMNVEV (reference sequence). The CDR3 covers 16 residues. The CDR3 nucleotides are TGTGCCAGCAGTTTATTTGGGACAGGGTGGGGCGATGAGCAGTTCTTC. The encoded protein is CASSLFGTGWGDEQFF.

The chain carries TRBV15 and TRBJ1-2; D remains unclear. Germline V gene data show CDR1 as LNHNV and CDR2 as YYDKDF (reference sequence). V was trimmed by 5 bases and J by 4 bases, leaving 17 bases between them. The CDR3 spans 15 residues. The CDR3 nucleotides are TGTGCCACCAGCTCTACGTCGTCTAACCTCTATGGCTACACCTTC. It specifies CATSSTSSNLYGYTF.

J is TRBJ2-7 and V is TRBV10-2; maybe TRBD2 (6 bases). Germline V gene lookup returns CDR1 WSHSY and CDR2 SAAADI. The germline V and J ends were trimmed by 5 bases and 0 bases, with 11 bases remaining between them. The CDR3 extends over 14 amino acids. CDR3 sequence: CASSPGRGSYEQYF. The CDR3 DNA follows: TGCGCCAGCAGTCCAGGGCGGGGCTCCTACGAGCAGTACTTC.

This chain uses TRBV30 with TRBJ2-5, with D unresolved. Trimming took off 0 bases at V and 5 bases at J, with 10 bases between the two ends. The CDR3 has 13 residues. CDR1 and CDR2 (germline): GTSNPN, SVGIG (reference sequence). The CDR3 loop is CAWSVGSGETQYF. The CDR3 coding sequence is TGTGCCTGGAGTGTTGGTTCGGGTGAGACCCAGTACTTC.

Points on this clone: One end of the junction does not line up with germline, which may come from a read error. V usage is TRBV24-1 and J usage is TRBJ2-1, with 10 nucleotides matching TRBD2. Germline CDR1 KGHDR, CDR2 SFDVKD. The length of the CDR3 is 14 residues. For the CDR3, the DNA is TGTGCCACCTGTGATGAGACTAGCGGGAATGAGCAGTTCTTC. Protein product: CATCDETSGNEQFF.

Only a few counts were recorded for this clone. The chain uses TRBV15 and TRBJ2-2; no firm D call. The CDR3 length is 14 residues. CDR1 is LNHNV, CDR2 YYDKDF, per germline (reference sequence). V lost 0 bases and J 3 bases, leaving 5 bases between the germline ends. Here the CDR3 DNA reads TGTGCCACCAGCAGAGATGGAGACACCGGGGAGCTGTTTTTT. Amino acids: CATSRDGDTGELFF.

This clone was counted a few times. The chain employs TRBV7-3 and TRBJ2-7; 12 bases map to TRBD2. V trimming: 6 bases; J trimming: 5 bases; junction bases outside the gene matches: 17. Germline assignment: CDR1 SGHTA and CDR2 FQGTGA. The CDR3 sequence is 18 residues long. In DNA, the CDR3 is TGTGCCAGCAGTCATTCGGGGGGCACTAGCGGGAGGTCCCACGAGCAGTACTTC. It yields the protein CASSHSGGTSGRSHEQYF.

A single count supports this clone. The gene calls are TRBV10-3 and TRBJ2-1, with a possible D match to TRBD2 (5 bases). Germline loops: CDR1 ENHRY, CDR2 SYGVKD. Between the trimmed V and J ends, which lost 2 bases and 9 bases, there was a span of 20 bases. The CDR3 contains 16 residues. The CDR3 sequence: CAISEPSRERGSEQFF. In nucleotides, the CDR3 is TGTGCCATCAGTGAGCCTTCGCGCGAGAGAGGGAGTGAGCAGTTCTTC.

This clone was seen only a few times. The chain uses TRBV19 and TRBJ1-2; a weak D match, TRBD1 (6 bases). CDR1 is LNHDA and CDR2 is SQIVND in the germline V gene (reference sequence). Deletions cut 7 bases from V and 7 bases from J, with 13 bases between. The CDR3 has 12 amino acids. The CDR3 loop is CASTTGRGGYTF. The CDR3 DNA sequence: TGTGCCAGTACAACAGGGAGGGGTGGCTACACCTTC.

The J gene is TRBJ1-1, the V gene TRBV6-1, with 7 nucleotides matching TRBD1. V was pared by 3 bases and J by 0 bases, with 10 bases of the junction left unmatched. CDR3 length: 17 amino acids. CDR1 MNHNS and CDR2 SASEGT come from the germline V gene. The CDR3 reads CASSELTGRPVNTEAFF. The CDR3 DNA sequence: TGTGCCAGCAGTGAGCTGACAGGGAGGCCCGTGAACACTGAAGCTTTCTTT.

The V and J genes are TRBV6-5 and TRBJ2-7; tentative D call: TRBD2 (6 bases). V lost 5 bases to trimming and J lost 3 bases, with 17 bases between them. Germline-derived CDR1 and CDR2 are MNHEY and SVGAGI. The CDR3 extends over 15 amino acids. The CDR3 DNA follows: TGTGCCAGCAGTCCAGTAGCGGCAGAAGGCTACGAGCAGTACTTC. This translates into CASSPVAAEGYEQYF.

The DNA of the CDR3 is TGTGCCTGGAGTGTACTGGCCTCGGGAAACTATGGCTACACCTTC. Its protein product is CAWSVLASGNYGYTF. V gene TRBV30 combines with J gene TRBJ1-2; D is unresolved. The germline gives CDR1 GTSNPN, CDR2 SVGIG (reference sequence). Trimming took 0 bases from V and 2 from J, leaving 13 bases between them. This CDR3 is 15 amino acids long.